This T cell receptor (beta chain) was sequenced for a study of OX40 agonist ivuxolimab in advanced cancers. V shed 8 bases, J shed 4 bases, and the junction held 8 bases outside the gene matches. The germline gives CDR1 SNHLY, CDR2 FYNNEI. This CDR3 has 15 amino acids. This clone has a single count. Repertoires were generated with immunoSEQ multiplex PCR, while TCRdb's copy carries only in-frame clones and drops some. The sample includes some 70,000 clones, about 81% seen only once; the top ten take more than 2%. The clonotype was recovered from an adult with an advanced solid tumor such as melanoma, head and neck, liver or kidney cancer. The rearrangement uses TRBV2 and TRBJ2-3, with 11 positions matching TRBD1. The specimen comprised CD4+ or CD8+ T cells sorted from blood, sampled in a trial of the OX40 agonist ivuxolimab. The CDR3 spells CASLLRDRGADTQYF. The CDR3 DNA follows: TGTGCCAGCCTACTGAGGGACAGGGGGGCAGATACGCAGTATTTT.